This T cell receptor beta chain was recorded in a study of response to subunit inactivated influenza vaccine. Study-wide results and caveats: It was suggested by the authors that few new T cells are recruited by each seasonal influenza vaccination.

As concerns this clonotype: Its target is unknown.

CDR3 length: 15 amino acids. V was pared by 1 base and J by 2 bases, with 12 bases between. TCRdb re-analysed the RT-PCR reads in MiXCR, keeping a single row per CDR3 protein. The profile shows roughly 500,000 distinct CDR3 sequences, 15% to 20% of them singletons. The sequence was obtained from a man aged 45 to 75 who received an inactivated influenza vaccine. The rearrangement joins TRBV12-3 or TRBV12-4 to TRBJ2-7; D possibly corresponds to TRBD1 (6 bases). The sequences come from CD4+ T cells sorted from PBMCs, collected around 25 months after vaccination. As DNA, the CDR3 is TGTGCCAGCAGTTTAGTGTCAGGGGAAACCTACGAGCAGTACTTC. Residues: CASSLVSGETYEQYF.